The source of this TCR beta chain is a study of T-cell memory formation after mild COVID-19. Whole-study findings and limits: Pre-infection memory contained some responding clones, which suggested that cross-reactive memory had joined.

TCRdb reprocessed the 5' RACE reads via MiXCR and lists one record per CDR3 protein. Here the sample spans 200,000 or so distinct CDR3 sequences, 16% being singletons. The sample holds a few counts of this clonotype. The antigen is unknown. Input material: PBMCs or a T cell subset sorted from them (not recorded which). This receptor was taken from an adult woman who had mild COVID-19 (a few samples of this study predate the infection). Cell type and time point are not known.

The CDR3, as DNA: TGTGCCAGCTCACGGGACAGGGCTTCGCGGACCGGGGAGCTGTTTTTT. Translated: CASSRDRASRTGELFF. V gene TRBV18 combines with J gene TRBJ2-2, with 9 bases aligning to TRBD1. The CDR3 extends over 16 amino acids. The ends lost 4 bases at V and 5 bases at J; junction bases unmatched: 8. Germline V gene data show CDR1 as KGHSH and CDR2 as LQKENI.